What follows describes a single T cell receptor beta chain. The data are from a study of blood T cell repertoires in COVID-19. TCRdb's copy holds only in-frame clones and misses some; the assay was immunoSEQ multiplex PCR. The table lists 190,000 or so clones, more than 65% of them singletons. Germline V gives CDR1 SGHRS, CDR2 YFSETQ. V lost 0 bases, J lost 6 bases, and 16 bases lay in between. The CDR3 loop spans 15 amino acids. Sequencing was done on a sample of PBMCs or T cells enriched from blood (not recorded which). This receptor was identified in a man between 40 and 49 years old who had recovered from COVID-19. This sequence joins TRBV5-1 and TRBJ2-7; TRBD1 might be the D (6 bases). This CDR3 reads CASSLDPGAPREQYF. DNA of the CDR3: TGCGCCAGCAGCTTGGATCCAGGGGCCCCTCGCGAGCAGTACTTC.